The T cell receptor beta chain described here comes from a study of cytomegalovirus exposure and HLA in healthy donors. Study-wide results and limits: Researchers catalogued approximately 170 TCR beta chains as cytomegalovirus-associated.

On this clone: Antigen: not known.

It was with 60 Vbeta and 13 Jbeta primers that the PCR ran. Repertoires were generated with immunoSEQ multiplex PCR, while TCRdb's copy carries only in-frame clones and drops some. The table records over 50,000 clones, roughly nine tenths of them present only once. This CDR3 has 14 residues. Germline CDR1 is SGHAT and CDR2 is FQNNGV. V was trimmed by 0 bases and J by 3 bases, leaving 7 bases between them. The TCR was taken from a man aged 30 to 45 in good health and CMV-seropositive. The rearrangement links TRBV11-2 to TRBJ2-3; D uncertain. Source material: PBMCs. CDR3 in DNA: TGTGCCAGCAGCTTAGATCCGTTTACAGATACGCAGTATTTT. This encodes CASSLDPFTDTQYF.